This T cell receptor beta chain was captured in a study of Graves' ophthalmopathy and Graves' hyperthyroidism. There are many counts of this clonotype. Germline-derived CDR1 and CDR2 are MDHEN and SYDVKM. The CDR3 totals 16 residues. V trimming: 5 bases; J trimming: 3 bases; junction bases outside the gene matches: 10. As the template, RNA transcripts were used to amplify TCR beta CDR3 regions. Following a first-round RT-PCR that used HTBI primers, a second-round multiplex PCR was carried out. TCRdb reprocessed the multiplex PCR reads with MiXCR, giving one entry per CDR3 protein. The sample consists of fewer than 350,000 distinct CDR3 sequences, about a sixth of them appearing once.

This chain connects TRBV28 to TRBJ2-5, with TRBD1 matching 9 bases. Sequencing was carried out using peripheral blood. This TCR was sampled from an adult man with Graves' ophthalmopathy. In nucleotides, the CDR3 is TGTGCCAGCAGTGAAACCGGGACAGGGAGGGAAGAGACCCAGTACTTC. The encoded protein is CASSETGTGREETQYF.